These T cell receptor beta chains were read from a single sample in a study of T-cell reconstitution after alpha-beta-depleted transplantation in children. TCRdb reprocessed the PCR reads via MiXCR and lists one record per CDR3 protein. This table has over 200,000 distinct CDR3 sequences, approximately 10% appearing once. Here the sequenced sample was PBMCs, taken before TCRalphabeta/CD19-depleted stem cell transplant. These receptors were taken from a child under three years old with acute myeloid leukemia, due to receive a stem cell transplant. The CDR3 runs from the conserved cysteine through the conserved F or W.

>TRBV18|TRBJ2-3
CASSPRQGPSTDTQYF
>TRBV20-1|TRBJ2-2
CSARRGGSSGELFF
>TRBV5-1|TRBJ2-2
CASSPGQTANTGELFF
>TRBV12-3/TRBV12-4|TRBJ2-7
CASRGQGIREQYF
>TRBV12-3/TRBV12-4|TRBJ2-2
CASSLGLVGGELFF
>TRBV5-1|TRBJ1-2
CASSLGDSYGYTF
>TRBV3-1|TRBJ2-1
CASSQGFNEQFF
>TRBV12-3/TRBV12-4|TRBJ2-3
CASPKSNRGVSTDTQYF
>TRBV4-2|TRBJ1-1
CASSHPDSRGLNTEAFF
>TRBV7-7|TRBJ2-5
CASSPLLAGQETQYF
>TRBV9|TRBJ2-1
CASSAMGLAGAGEQFF
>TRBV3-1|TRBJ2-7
CASSQDLQQYF
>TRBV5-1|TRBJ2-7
CASSLEPVGEQYF
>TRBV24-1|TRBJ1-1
CATEGRLGEAFF
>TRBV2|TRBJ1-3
CASSEVAGSGNTIYF
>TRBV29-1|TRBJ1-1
CSVVGGTEAFF
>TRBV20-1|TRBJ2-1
CSADEGLAGYNEQFF
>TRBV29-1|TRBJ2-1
CSASATSLVNEQFF
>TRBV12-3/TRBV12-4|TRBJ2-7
CASRVAGTTNEQYF